The sequence of this T cell receptor (beta chain) was determined in a study of a mutant IDH1 vaccine in newly diagnosed glioma. Findings and limits, study-wide: Apparently, pseudoprogression bore no relation to changes among the top peripheral T cell clonotypes.

Concerning this clone: Its antigen is still unknown.

The time point was: week 11, during vaccination. Each dose delivered 300 ug of mutant IDH1 20-mer peptide subcutaneously with imiquimod. TCRdb's table, derived via immunoSEQ multiplex PCR, lists solely in-frame clones and lacks some. In the table there are around 33,000 clones, around 90% of which are singletons. Trimming took off 3 bases at V and 3 bases at J, with 14 bases between the two ends. The V gene's germline CDR1 is GTSNPN and CDR2 SVGIG (reference sequence). This CDR3 has 14 residues. The chain has TRBV30 and TRBJ1-2; D is perhaps TRBD1 (6 bases). Sequenced here: PBMCs, sampled from a glioma patient whose treatment included an IDH1 peptide vaccine. This clonotype originated in a man aged 18 to 30 with glioma. The CDR3 region is CAWRQGTGDYGYTF. The CDR3 nucleotides read TGTGCCTGGAGACAGGGTACGGGAGACTATGGCTACACCTTC.